The clone carrying this TCR beta chain showed up many times. Antigen: not known. This entry is derived from a study of T cell repertoires in cytomegalovirus infection. The wider study: In public TCR beta signatures, there were indications of both CMV infection and matching HLA type. Study-wide findings and caveats: What dominated the ex vivo response were HLA-C-restricted CMV-specific TCR beta clonotypes. Adding up the frequency of public TCR beta families identified people who carried CMV plus the relevant HLA.

One entry per CDR3 protein, called by TCRdb with MiXCR from the reads. The sample has 450,000 to 600,000 distinct CDR3 sequences; about 11% are singletons. With V trimmed by 5 bases and J by 4 bases, 19 bases remained unmatched. The CDR3 contains 19 residues. The receptor's source is a human donor in good health (CMV status not recorded). Some clones in this sample may be carry-over from other donors' samples. This chain joins TRBV12-3 or TRBV12-4 and TRBJ2-1; TRBD2 matches 8 bases. Sequencing used PBMCs. The CDR3 is CASSAEGVVAGLLYNEQFF. The CDR3 DNA reads TGTGCCAGCAGTGCCGAGGGGGTGGTAGCGGGACTCTTGTACAATGAGCAGTTCTTC.